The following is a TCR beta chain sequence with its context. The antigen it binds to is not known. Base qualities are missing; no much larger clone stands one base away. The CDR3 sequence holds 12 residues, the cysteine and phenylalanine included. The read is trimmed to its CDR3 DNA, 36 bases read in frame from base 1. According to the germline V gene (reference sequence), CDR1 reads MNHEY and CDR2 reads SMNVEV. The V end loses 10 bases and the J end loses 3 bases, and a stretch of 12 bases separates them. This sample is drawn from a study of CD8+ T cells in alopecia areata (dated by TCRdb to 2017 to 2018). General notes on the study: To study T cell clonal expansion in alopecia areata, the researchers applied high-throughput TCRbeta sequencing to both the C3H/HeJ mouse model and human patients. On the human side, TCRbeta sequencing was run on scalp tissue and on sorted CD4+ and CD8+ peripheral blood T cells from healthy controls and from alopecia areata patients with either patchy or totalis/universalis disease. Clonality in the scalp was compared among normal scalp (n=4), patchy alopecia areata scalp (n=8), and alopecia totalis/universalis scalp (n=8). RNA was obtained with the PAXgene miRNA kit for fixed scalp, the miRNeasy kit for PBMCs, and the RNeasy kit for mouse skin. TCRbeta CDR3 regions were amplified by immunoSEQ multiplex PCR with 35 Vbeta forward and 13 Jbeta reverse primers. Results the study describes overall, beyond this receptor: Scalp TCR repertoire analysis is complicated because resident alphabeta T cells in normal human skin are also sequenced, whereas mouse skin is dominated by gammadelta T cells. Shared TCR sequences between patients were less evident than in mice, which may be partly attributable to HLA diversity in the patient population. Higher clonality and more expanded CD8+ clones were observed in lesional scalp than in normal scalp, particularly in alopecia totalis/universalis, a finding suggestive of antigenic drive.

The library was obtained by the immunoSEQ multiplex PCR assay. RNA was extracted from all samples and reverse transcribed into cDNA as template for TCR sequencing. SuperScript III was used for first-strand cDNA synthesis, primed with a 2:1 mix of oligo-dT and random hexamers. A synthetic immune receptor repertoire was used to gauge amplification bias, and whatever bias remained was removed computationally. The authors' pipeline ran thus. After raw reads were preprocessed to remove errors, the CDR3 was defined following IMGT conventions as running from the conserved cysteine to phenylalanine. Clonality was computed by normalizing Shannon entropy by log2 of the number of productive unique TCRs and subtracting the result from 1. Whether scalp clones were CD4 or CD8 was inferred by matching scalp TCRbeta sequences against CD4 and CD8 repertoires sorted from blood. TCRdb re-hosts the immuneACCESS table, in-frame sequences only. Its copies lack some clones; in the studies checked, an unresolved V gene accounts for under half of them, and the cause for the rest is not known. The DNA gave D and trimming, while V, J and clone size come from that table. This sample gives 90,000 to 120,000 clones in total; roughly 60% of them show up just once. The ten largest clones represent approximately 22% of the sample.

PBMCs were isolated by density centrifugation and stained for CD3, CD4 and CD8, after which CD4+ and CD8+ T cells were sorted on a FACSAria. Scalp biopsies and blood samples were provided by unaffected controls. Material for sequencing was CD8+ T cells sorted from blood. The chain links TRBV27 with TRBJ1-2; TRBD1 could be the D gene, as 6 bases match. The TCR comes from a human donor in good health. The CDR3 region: CATQGLDYGYTF. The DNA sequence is TGTGCCACACAGGGACTTGACTATGGCTACACCTTC.